The source of this TCR beta chain is a study of blood T cell repertoires in COVID-19. As for the study in general: Samples taken during acute and convalescent COVID-19 were collected in the United States, Italy and Spain. The analysed material was cDNA or gDNA that came from T cells, B-cell-depleted T cells, or PBMCs.

In the authors' workflow: How many nucleated cells were present was estimated from reference gene primer amplification. Repertoires were generated with immunoSEQ multiplex PCR, while TCRdb's copy carries only in-frame clones and drops some. Clonal size and the V and J genes are those of that table, whereas D and trimming came from the DNA. The data hold under 150,000 clones, with 88% observed a single time. The clonotype originates from a woman in her seventies who had recovered from COVID-19. The sequenced material came from peripheral blood.

This CDR3 reads CAIRPGVGEKLFF. The DNA for the CDR3 is TGTGCCATCAGGCCGGGGGTCGGTGAAAAACTGTTTTTT. The chain recombines TRBV10-3 with TRBJ1-4; TRBD1 might be the D (5 bases). This CDR3 comprises 13 residues. The V gene's germline CDR1 is ENHRY and CDR2 SYGVKD. With 6 bases removed from V and 7 bases from J, the gap between germline ends came to 12 bases.